This T cell receptor beta chain originates from a study of OX40 agonist ivuxolimab in advanced cancers. This CDR3 is 15 amino acids long. Trimming shortened V by 6 bases and J by 0 bases, and 12 bases separated the two germline ends. Germline loops: CDR1 MNHEY, CDR2 SMNVEV (reference sequence). Profiling relied on immunoSEQ multiplex PCR, and the TCRdb table lists in-frame clones only, not all of them. There are 65,000 to 90,000 clones in the sample; around 88% occur only once, and about 0.76% lies in the top ten. This sequence joins TRBV27 and TRBJ1-5; D not resolved. This specimen consisted of CD4+ or CD8+ T cells sorted from blood, obtained in a trial of the OX40 agonist ivuxolimab. The source is an adult with an advanced solid tumor such as melanoma, head and neck, liver or kidney cancer. CDR3 residues: CASSPRGISNQPQHF. Here the CDR3 DNA reads TGTGCCAGCAGCCCTCGGGGTATTAGCAATCAGCCCCAGCATTTT.